The clone carrying this T cell receptor (beta chain) was seen only once. No antigen is known for it. Distinct nucleotide sequences in the sample also encode this CDR3. CDR1 and CDR2 (germline): GTSNPN, SVGIG (reference sequence). The V end lost 1 base, the J end lost 2 bases, and 3 bases lay between the germline ends. The CDR3 has 11 amino acids. The sample belongs to a study of T cell responses to AZD1222 COVID-19 vaccine. Background on the study: Second-dose intervals near 4 or 12 weeks were combined.

TCRdb keeps only in-frame clones here, not all; method: immunoSEQ multiplex PCR. The repertoire holds more than 110,000 clones, with about 90% as singletons. Study-level findings and limits: The study found vaccine-associated CD4 TCRs spanning spike, dominant at 160-218 and 743-854. At baseline, just six or seven AZD1222 recipients tested seropositive. Samples come after the peak T cell response, not at day 14.

The receptor was derived from an adult in good health. This rearrangement joins TRBV30 to TRBJ2-7; D gene ambiguous. The material was peripheral blood, obtained on day 0 of AZD1222 vaccination. In DNA form, the CDR3 reads TGTGCCTGGAGTGGGGCCTACGAGCAGTACTTC. Translating gives CAWSGAYEQYF.